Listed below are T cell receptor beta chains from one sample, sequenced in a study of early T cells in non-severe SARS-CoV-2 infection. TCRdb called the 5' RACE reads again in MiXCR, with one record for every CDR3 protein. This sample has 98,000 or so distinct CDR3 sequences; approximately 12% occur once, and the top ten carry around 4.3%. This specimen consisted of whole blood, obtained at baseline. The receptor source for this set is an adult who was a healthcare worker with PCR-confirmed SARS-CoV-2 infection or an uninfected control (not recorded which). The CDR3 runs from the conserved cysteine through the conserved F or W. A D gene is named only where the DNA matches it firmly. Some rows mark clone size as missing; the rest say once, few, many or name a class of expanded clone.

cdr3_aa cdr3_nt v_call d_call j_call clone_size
CASSVGTSEGEQFF TGTGCCAGCAGCGTCGGGACTAGCGAGGGGGAGCAGTTCTTC TRBV7-3 TRBD2 TRBJ2-1 few
CASSLRGGIFGNEQFF TGTGCCAGCAGTTTGAGGGGGGGAATCTTTGGCAATGAGCAGTTCTTC TRBV28 NA TRBJ2-1 many
CASSLDLLLAKNIQYF TGTGCCAGCAGTCTGGACCTTCTGCTAGCCAAAAACATTCAGTACTTC TRBV6-1 NA TRBJ2-4 few
CASSSAGTGWTEAFF TGTGCCAGCAGTTCCGCCGGGACAGGGTGGACTGAAGCTTTCTTT TRBV27 TRBD1 TRBJ1-1 few
CASSPKGGLNTIYF TGTGCCAGCTCACCAAAAGGAGGCTTGAACACCATATATTTT TRBV18 NA TRBJ1-3 few
CASSLFTGGNTEAFF TGTGCCAGCAGTTTGTTTACAGGGGGAAACACTGAAGCTTTCTTT TRBV12-3/TRBV12-4 TRBD1 TRBJ1-1 few
CASSLRGSLAGQETQYF TGTGCCAGCTCCCTTCGTGGGTCCTTAGCGGGACAAGAGACCCAGTACTTC TRBV18 TRBD2 TRBJ2-5 NA
CASSRDGYSSYEQYF TGCGCCAGCAGCCGGGACGGGTACAGCTCCTACGAGCAGTACTTC TRBV4-1 NA TRBJ2-7 few
CASSVDGAGGLEQFF TGTGCCAGCAGCGTAGATGGAGCGGGAGGACTAGAGCAGTTCTTC TRBV9 TRBD2 TRBJ2-1 few
CASSLALQGPYEQYF TGCGCCAGCAGCTTGGCCCTACAGGGCCCCTACGAGCAGTACTTC TRBV5-1 NA TRBJ2-7 many
CAITGVTYEQYF TGTGCCATTACAGGTGTTACCTACGAGCAGTACTTC TRBV2 NA TRBJ2-7 NA
CASSLVMETQYF TGTGCCAGCAGCTTGGTAATGGAGACCCAGTACTTC TRBV7-9 NA TRBJ2-5 NA
CASSLGTSTGELFF TGTGCCAGCAGCTTAGGGACTTCCACCGGGGAGCTGTTTTTT TRBV7-9 NA TRBJ2-2 few
CASSLVKGGSEQYF TGTGCCAGCAGCTTAGTGAAGGGGGGGAGCGAGCAGTACTTC TRBV11-2 NA TRBJ2-7 NA
CASSSLAGARGSSYNEQFF TGTGCCAGCTCATCACTAGCGGGAGCGCGGGGGAGCTCCTACAATGAGCAGTTCTTC TRBV2 TRBD2 TRBJ2-1 few
CASSGPPGTGTVNTEAFF TGTGCCAGCAGTGGCCCCCCCGGGACAGGAACCGTGAACACTGAAGCTTTCTTT TRBV25-1 TRBD1 TRBJ1-1 NA
CASRLDRASTGELFF TGTGCCAGCAGGCTAGACAGGGCTAGCACCGGGGAGCTGTTTTTT TRBV27 TRBD1 TRBJ2-2 few
CAWGDRRNQPQHF TGTGCCTGGGGGGACAGGCGCAATCAGCCCCAGCATTTT TRBV30 TRBD1 TRBJ1-5 NA
CASSLQGQTYEQYF TGTGCCAGCAGCTTACAGGGACAGACGTACGAGCAGTACTTC TRBV7-6 TRBD1 TRBJ2-7 NA
CASSPDPRNSPLHF TGTGCCAGCAGCCCGGACCCGAGGAATTCACCCCTCCACTTT TRBV5-4 NA TRBJ1-6 few
CSARDEDTKPLHF TGCAGTGCTAGAGACGAGGACACTAAACCCCTCCACTTT TRBV20-1 NA TRBJ1-6 many
CASSGARQGHRTQYF TGTGCCAGCAGTGGGGCCAGGCAGGGTCATAGGACCCAGTACTTC TRBV28 NA TRBJ2-5 NA